The entry that follows covers one T cell receptor (beta chain) sequence. Its target is not known. This sample was included in a study of cytomegalovirus exposure and HLA in healthy donors. Study-level points and caveats: According to reports, the classifier identified cytomegalovirus status with high specificity and sensitivity.

The PCR ran on 60 Vbeta and 13 Jbeta primers. Study processing details: An analysis that came later counted some 85 million unique TCR beta chains, approximately 10 million shared. The table came from immunoSEQ multiplex PCR; TCRdb's copy has only in-frame clones and leaves some out. The V and J calls and clone size are taken from that table; D and trimming were inferred from the DNA. This sample's table has 150,000 to 200,000 clones. The CDR3 has 16 amino acids. Per the germline V gene, CDR1 is SGHVS and CDR2 is FNYEAQ. Losses at the gene ends were 5 bases for V and 5 bases for J; bases not matched to a gene: 13.

The sequence came from a boy between 5 and 17 years old in good health and CMV-seronegative. Sequences were obtained from PBMCs. The chain links TRBV7-6 to TRBJ2-7, with 9 bases lining up with TRBD1. The CDR3 here is CASSELPGTGSHEQYF. CDR3 bases: TGTGCCAGCAGCGAACTACCCGGGACAGGGTCCCACGAGCAGTACTTC.